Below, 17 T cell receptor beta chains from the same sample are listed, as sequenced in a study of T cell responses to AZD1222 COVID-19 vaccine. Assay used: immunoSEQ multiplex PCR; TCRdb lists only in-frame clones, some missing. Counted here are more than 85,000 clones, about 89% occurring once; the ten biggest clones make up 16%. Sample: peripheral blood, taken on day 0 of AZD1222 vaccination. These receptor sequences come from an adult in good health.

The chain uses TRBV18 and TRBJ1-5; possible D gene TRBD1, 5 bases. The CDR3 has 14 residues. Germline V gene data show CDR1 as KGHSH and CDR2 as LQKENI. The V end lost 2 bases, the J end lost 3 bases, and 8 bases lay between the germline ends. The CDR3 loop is CASSPRDFNQPQHF. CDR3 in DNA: TGTGCCAGCTCACCAAGGGACTTCAATCAGCCCCAGCATTTT.

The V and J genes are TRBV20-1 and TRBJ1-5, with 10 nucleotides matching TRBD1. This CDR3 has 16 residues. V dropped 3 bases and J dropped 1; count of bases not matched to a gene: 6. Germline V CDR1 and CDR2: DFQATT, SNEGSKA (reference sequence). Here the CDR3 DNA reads TGCAGTGCTAGTCGACAGGGGGCGGCCAGCAATCAGCCCCAGCATTTT. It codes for CSASRQGAASNQPQHF.

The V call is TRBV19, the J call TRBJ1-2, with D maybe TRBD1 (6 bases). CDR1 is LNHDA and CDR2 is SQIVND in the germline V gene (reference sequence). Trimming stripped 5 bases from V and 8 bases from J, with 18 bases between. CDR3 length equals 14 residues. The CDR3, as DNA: TGTGCCAGTAGTGCCCTACAGGGCAGGGACGGCTACACCTTC. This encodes CASSALQGRDGYTF.

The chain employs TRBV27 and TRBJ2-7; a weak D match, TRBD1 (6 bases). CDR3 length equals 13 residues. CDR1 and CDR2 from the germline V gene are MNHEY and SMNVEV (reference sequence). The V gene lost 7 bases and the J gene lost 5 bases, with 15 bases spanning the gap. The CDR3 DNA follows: TGTGCCAGCATCAATCAGGGGTCCCACGAGCAGTACTTC. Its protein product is CASINQGSHEQYF.

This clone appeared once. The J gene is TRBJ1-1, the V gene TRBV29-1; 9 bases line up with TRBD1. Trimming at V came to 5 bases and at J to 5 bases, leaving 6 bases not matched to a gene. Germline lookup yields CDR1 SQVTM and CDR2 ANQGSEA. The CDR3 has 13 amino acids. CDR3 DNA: TGCAGCGTTCTCGGGACAGGGTTGACTGAAGCTTTCTTT. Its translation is CSVLGTGLTEAFF.

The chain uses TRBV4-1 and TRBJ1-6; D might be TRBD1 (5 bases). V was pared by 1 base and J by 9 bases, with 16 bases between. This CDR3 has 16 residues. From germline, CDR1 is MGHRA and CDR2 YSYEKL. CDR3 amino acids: CASSQGRANRPSPLHF. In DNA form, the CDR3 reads TGCGCCAGCAGCCAAGGTCGGGCCAACAGGCCTTCACCCCTCCACTTT.

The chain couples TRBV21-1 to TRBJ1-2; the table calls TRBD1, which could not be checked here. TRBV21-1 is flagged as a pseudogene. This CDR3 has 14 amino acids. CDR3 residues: CASIENAGNYGYTF. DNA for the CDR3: TGTGCCAGCATCGAAAACGCAGGGAACTATGGCTACACCTTC.

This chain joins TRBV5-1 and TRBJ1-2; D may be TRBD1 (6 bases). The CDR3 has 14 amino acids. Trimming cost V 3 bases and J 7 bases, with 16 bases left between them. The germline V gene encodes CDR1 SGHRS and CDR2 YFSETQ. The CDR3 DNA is TGCGCCAGCAGCTCGGATACAGGGTCGGCTGGCTACACCTTC. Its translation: CASSSDTGSAGYTF.

Here the CDR3 reads CASSLGGRGNTEAFF. The DNA of the CDR3 is TGTGCCAGCAGCCTCGGGGGGCGCGGGAACACTGAAGCTTTCTTT. The gene calls are TRBV3-1 (or the pseudogene TRBV3-2) and TRBJ1-1; maybe TRBD1 (6 bases). Germline V lookup: CDR1 LGHDT, CDR2 YNNKEL (reference sequence). The CDR3 spans 15 residues. The V and J ends lost 4 bases and 1 base respectively, with 13 bases between them.

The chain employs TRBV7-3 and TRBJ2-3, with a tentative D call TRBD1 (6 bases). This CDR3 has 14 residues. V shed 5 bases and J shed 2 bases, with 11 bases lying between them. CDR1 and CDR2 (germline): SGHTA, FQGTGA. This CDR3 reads CASSVGGFTDTQYF. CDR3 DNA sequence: TGTGCCAGCAGCGTAGGGGGTTTCACAGATACGCAGTATTTT.

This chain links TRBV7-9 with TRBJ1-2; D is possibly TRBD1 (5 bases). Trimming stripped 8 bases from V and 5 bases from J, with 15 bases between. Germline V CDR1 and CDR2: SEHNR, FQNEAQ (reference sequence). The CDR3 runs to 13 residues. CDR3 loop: CASSAGRRYGYTF. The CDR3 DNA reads TGTGCCAGCTCGGCGGGACGTAGATATGGCTACACCTTC.

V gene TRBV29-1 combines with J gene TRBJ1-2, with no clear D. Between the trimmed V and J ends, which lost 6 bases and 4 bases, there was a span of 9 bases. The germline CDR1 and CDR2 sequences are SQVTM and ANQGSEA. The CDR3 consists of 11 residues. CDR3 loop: CSVLLRYGYTF. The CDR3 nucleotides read TGCAGCGTCCTACTGCGCTATGGCTACACCTTC.

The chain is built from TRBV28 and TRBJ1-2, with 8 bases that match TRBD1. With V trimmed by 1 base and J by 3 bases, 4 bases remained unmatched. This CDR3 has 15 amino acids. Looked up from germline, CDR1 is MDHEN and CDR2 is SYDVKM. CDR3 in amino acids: CASSLSPTGDYGYTF. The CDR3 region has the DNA TGTGCCAGCAGTTTATCCCCGACAGGGGACTATGGCTACACCTTC.

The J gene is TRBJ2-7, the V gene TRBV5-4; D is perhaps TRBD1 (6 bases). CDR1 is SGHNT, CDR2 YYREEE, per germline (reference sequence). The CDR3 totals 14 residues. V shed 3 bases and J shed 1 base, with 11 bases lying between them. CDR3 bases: TGTGCCAGCAGCTATACAGGGAAATCCTACGAGCAGTACTTC. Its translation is CASSYTGKSYEQYF. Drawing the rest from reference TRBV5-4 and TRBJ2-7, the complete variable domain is ETGVTQSPTHLIKTRGQQVTLRCSSQSGHNTVSWYQQALGQGPQFIFQYYREEENGRGNFPPRFSGLQFPNYSSELNVNALELDDSALYLCASSYTGKSYEQYFGPGTRLTVT.

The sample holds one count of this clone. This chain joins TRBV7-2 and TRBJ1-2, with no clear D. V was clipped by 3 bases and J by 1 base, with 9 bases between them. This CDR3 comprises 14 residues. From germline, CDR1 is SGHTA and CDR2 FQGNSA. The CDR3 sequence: CASSFAPRNYGYTF. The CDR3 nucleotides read TGTGCCAGCAGCTTCGCCCCACGTAACTATGGCTACACCTTC.

The CDR3 is CASSPRGPSGNTIYF. DNA for the CDR3: TGTGCCAGCAGCCCCAGGGGGCCCTCTGGAAACACCATATATTTT. The genes are TRBV9 and TRBJ1-3; 8 bases are a match to TRBD1. The V gene's germline CDR1 is SGDLS and CDR2 YYNGEE. The CDR3 consists of 15 residues. Trimming took 4 bases from V and 0 from J; bases not matched to a gene: 3.

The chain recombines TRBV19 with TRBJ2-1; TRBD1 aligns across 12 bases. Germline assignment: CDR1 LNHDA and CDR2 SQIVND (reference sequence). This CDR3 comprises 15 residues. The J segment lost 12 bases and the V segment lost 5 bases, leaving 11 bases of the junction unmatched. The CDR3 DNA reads TGTGCCAGTAGTGTCCCCGGGACAGGGGGCGCAGGGCAGTTCTTC. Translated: CASSVPGTGGAGQFF.